Listed below are T cell receptor beta chains from one sample, sequenced in a study of blood T cells in healthy people across ages. One entry per CDR3 protein, called by TCRdb with MiXCR from the 5' RACE reads. The sample records around 600,000 distinct CDR3 sequences, about 45% being singletons. Source material: blood. These receptors all stem from a man older than 75 in good health. The CDR3 runs from the conserved cysteine through the conserved F or W. The order of the fields is clone size, D gene, V gene, J gene, CDR3 DNA, CDR3 protein. The D gene is left open where the match is weak. Only part of the rows carry a size: once, few, many, or a class if the clone is expanded.

NA	NA	TRBV10-3	TRBJ1-6	TGTGCCATCAGTGAGTCAGGGTTCAGTTCACCCCTCCACTTT	CAISESGFSSPLHF
NA	NA	TRBV4-3	TRBJ2-1	TGCGCCAGCAGCCAAGATTGGTCGGAGGGGTACAATGAGCAGTTCTTC	CASSQDWSEGYNEQFF
few	NA	TRBV2	TRBJ2-6	TGTGCCAGCAGTGAACTACGGACTGGGGCCAACGTCCTGACTTTC	CASSELRTGANVLTF
NA	NA	TRBV29-1	TRBJ1-1	TGCAGCGTTGAACGGTCCATGAACACTGAAGCTTTCTTT	CSVERSMNTEAFF
few	TRBD2	TRBV6-5	TRBJ2-1	TGTGCCAGCAGGGTCGCGGGAGGGAGAAACTTTGAGCAGTTCTTC	CASRVAGGRNFEQFF
NA	NA	TRBV28	TRBJ2-7	TGTGCCAGCACTGGACCGCTGCCCATCTACGAGCAGTACTTC	CASTGPLPIYEQYF
NA	NA	TRBV7-9	TRBJ1-1	TGTGCCAGCAGCTTAGGTCCGGTGAACACTGAAGCTTTCTTT	CASSLGPVNTEAFF
many	TRBD2	TRBV2	TRBJ2-3	TGTGCCAGCAGTGAAGAACTAGCGGGAGGTGTGAAAGATACGCAGTATTTT	CASSEELAGGVKDTQYF
NA	NA	TRBV4-1	TRBJ2-1	TGCGCCAGCAGCCACCCCTCGGGGAGAGGGGATCACTACAATGAGCAGTTCTTC	CASSHPSGRGDHYNEQFF
few	TRBD2	TRBV5-1	TRBJ2-3	TGCGCCAGCAGCTCGGCGACTAGCGGGAGCACAGATACGCAGTATTTT	CASSSATSGSTDTQYF
few	NA	TRBV11-1	TRBJ2-1	TGTGCCAGCAGCGGACATGGAGGGCTGTCCAATGAGCAGTTCTTC	CASSGHGGLSNEQFF
NA	NA	TRBV30	TRBJ2-6	TGTGCCTGGAGAGGGTGGGCCAACGTCCTGACTTTC	CAWRGWANVLTF
many	NA	TRBV7-9	TRBJ2-1	TGTGCCAGCAGCCCCTCGACCGGCCCTAATGAGCAGTTCTTC	CASSPSTGPNEQFF
NA	NA	TRBV29-1	TRBJ2-1	TGCAGCGTTAAAGACAGAAAGGGCTCGTACAATGAGCAGTTCTTC	CSVKDRKGSYNEQFF
NA	NA	TRBV7-2	TRBJ2-1	TGTGCCAGCAGCGCACAATTGGGGAACAATGAGCAGTTCTTC	CASSAQLGNNEQFF
many	NA	TRBV6-5	TRBJ2-1	TGTGCCAGCAGTCTAGGGCCCGAGCAGTTCTTC	CASSLGPEQFF
few	NA	TRBV5-1	TRBJ2-1	TGCGCCAGCAGCCCTGATGAACACCCCTACAATGAGCAGTTCTTC	CASSPDEHPYNEQFF
NA	NA	TRBV6-5	TRBJ2-5	TGTGCCAGCAGTTACTCGATGGCGGGGAATCCCAATGAGCAGTACTTC	CASSYSMAGNPNEQYF
few	TRBD1	TRBV7-2	TRBJ2-7	TGTGCCAGCAGCTTAGTCCCGACAGGGACCTACGAGCAGTACTTC	CASSLVPTGTYEQYF
NA	TRBD1	TRBV7-9	TRBJ1-2	TGTGCCAGCAGCTGGAACGCAGGGGGCGAGTATGGCTACACCTTC	CASSWNAGGEYGYTF